This record covers a single T cell receptor (beta chain). The data originate from a study of shared clonotypes between healthy human individuals. The CDR3 runs to 16 residues. Using immunoSEQ multiplex PCR, the repertoire was profiled, and TCRdb retains in-frame clones only, with some absent. This sample has about 2.5 million clones, with 85% to 95% found just once. Sequenced: naive CD4+ T cells from PBMCs. As for subset: CD45RA+ positively selected. The V and J genes are TRBV12-2 and TRBJ2-5. TRBV12-2 is an annotated pseudogene. The TCR sequence derives from a young man in good health. Some clones in this sample may be carry-over from other donors' samples. CDR3 loop: CASRLEWNTCWETQYF. For the CDR3, the DNA is TGTGCAAGTCGCTTAGAATGGAACACCTGTTGGGAGACCCAGTACTTC.